One TCR beta chain is described in this entry. Its antigen is unknown. Through 5' RACE with UMI labels, the TRB cDNA libraries were prepared. TCRdb reanalyzed the 5' RACE reads and collapses them to one entry per CDR3 protein, without DNA. Its table lists 70,000 to 95,000 distinct CDR3 sequences. The data were obtained in a study of CXCR3-negative and CXCR3-positive naive CD8 T cells. Study conclusions and caveats: CD5 surface expression was similar among naive subsets, and TCR strength was estimated by inference from TRB CDR3 properties. Naive subsets were similarly diverse, while memory CD8+ repertoires were much less diverse. In naive cells, CXCR3-negative and CXCR3-positive subsets had similar TRBV-TRBJ usage; memory cells differed.

CDR1 is SEHNR and CDR2 is FQNEAQ in the germline V gene (reference sequence). The CDR3 length is 14 residues. The chain couples TRBV7-9 to TRBJ2-1. The sequence was obtained from a human donor in good health. Some clones in this sample may be carry-over from other donors' samples. Material: naive CXCR3- CD8+ T cells from blood. Indicated subset: CD45RO-CCR7+CD27+CD95- naive CD8+ T cells lacking CXCR3 (TNR3-). CDR3 sequence reads: CASSLLQTYNEQFF. The full variable domain, rest sourced from reference TRBV7-9 and TRBJ2-1, is DTGVSQNPRHKITKRGQNVTFRCDPISEHNRLYWYRQTLGQGPEFLTYFQNEAQLEKSRLLSDRFSAERPKGSFSTLEIQRTEQGDSAMYLCASSLLQTYNEQFFGPGTRLTVL.